A selection of T cell receptor beta chains follows, all from one sample in a study of patients and donors after allogeneic stem cell transplantation. MiXCR, applied by TCRdb to the RT-PCR reads, yields one record per CDR3 protein. The repertoire holds about 410,000 distinct CDR3 sequences, with roughly 17% as singletons. Material for sequencing was blood, either unsorted or a sorted T cell fraction (not recorded which). All receptors come from a human donor who was either an allogeneic HSCT recipient or a stem cell or donor lymphocyte infusion donor (not recorded which). It is not recorded whose cells these are; they may come from a transplant donor. Each CDR3 is given with its conserved first and last residue. The D gene is left open where the match is weak. A clone size is listed for some rows: how often the clone was seen (once, few, many), or a class if it is expanded.

d_gene,v_gene,abundance,j_gene,CDR3aa,CDR3nt
.,TRBV10-3,.,TRBJ2-2,CAISEQVGGHGELFF,TGTGCCATCAGTGAACAGGTCGGGGGGCACGGGGAGCTGTTTTTT
TRBD1,TRBV7-2,few,TRBJ2-7,CASSFRDRATYEQYF,TGTGCCAGCAGCTTCCGGGACAGGGCCACCTACGAGCAGTACTTC
.,TRBV3-1,.,TRBJ2-7,CASSQDRTAGPRYEQYF,TGTGCCAGCAGCCAAGACCGAACAGCTGGGCCACGCTACGAGCAGTACTTC
.,TRBV18,.,TRBJ2-1,CASSPIDSTYNEQFF,TGTGCCAGCTCACCAATTGACAGCACCTACAATGAGCAGTTCTTC
.,TRBV6-5,.,TRBJ1-2,CASSYGGQNYGYTF,TGTGCCAGCAGTTACGGGGGGCAGAACTATGGCTACACCTTC
.,TRBV29-1,many,TRBJ1-3,CSVEVGARSGNTIYF,TGCAGCGTTGAAGTAGGAGCCCGCTCTGGAAACACCATATATTTT
TRBD1,TRBV5-1,few,TRBJ2-2,CASSKGTGANTGELFF,TGCGCCAGCAGCAAAGGGACAGGGGCCAACACCGGGGAGCTGTTTTTT
TRBD1,TRBV4-3,.,TRBJ1-6,CASSPTGTGGHSPLHF,TGCGCCAGCAGCCCGACCGGGACAGGGGGCCACTCACCCCTCCACTTT
.,TRBV15,.,TRBJ1-1,CATSRDSPLPGTEAFF,TGTGCCACCAGCAGAGATAGCCCGCTCCCGGGCACTGAAGCTTTCTTT
.,TRBV20-1,.,TRBJ2-1,CSAGGGEGQFF,TGCAGTGCTGGGGGCGGGGAAGGGCAGTTCTTC
.,TRBV6-2/TRBV6-3,.,TRBJ1-5,CASSQTLWGPGGNQPQHF,TGTGCCAGCAGCCAGACCCTCTGGGGGCCGGGGGGCAATCAGCCCCAGCATTTT
TRBD2,TRBV5-1,few,TRBJ2-7,CASSSQTSGGARASHF,TGCGCCAGCAGCTCCCAGACTAGCGGGGGGGCCCGTGCATCGCACTTC
TRBD2,TRBV9,few,TRBJ2-7,CASSDVVGIPGLTYEQYF,TGTGCCAGCAGCGACGTAGTGGGGATACCGGGACTAACCTACGAGCAGTACTTC
.,TRBV7-9,.,TRBJ2-1,CASSYQRGAYYNEQFF,TGTGCCAGCAGCTACCAGAGAGGAGCTTACTACAATGAGCAGTTCTTC
TRBD2,TRBV10-3,.,TRBJ2-5,CAISPLAGLQETQYF,TGTGCCATCAGCCCCTTAGCGGGGCTACAAGAGACCCAGTACTTC
TRBD1,TRBV12-3/TRBV12-4,many,TRBJ1-2,CASSRDRGYGYTF,TGTGCCAGCAGTAGGGACAGGGGATATGGCTACACCTTC
TRBD2,TRBV9,few,TRBJ2-2,CASRGAGGSGELFF,TGTGCCAGCAGAGGAGCGGGAGGGTCCGGGGAGCTGTTTTTT
.,TRBV20-1,.,TRBJ1-5,CSAMLGLSNQPQHF,TGCAGTGCTATGCTCGGGTTGAGCAATCAGCCCCAGCATTTT
.,TRBV20-1,many,TRBJ1-1,CSARASTEAFF,TGCAGTGCCCGGGCGAGCACTGAAGCTTTCTTT
.,TRBV29-1,.,TRBJ2-7,CSALTGTLSYEQYF,TGCAGCGCCCTAACCGGGACTTTATCCTACGAGCAGTACTTC
TRBD2,TRBV12-3/TRBV12-4,.,TRBJ2-7,CASSLGLAVTYEQYF,TGTGCCAGCAGTTTAGGACTAGCGGTAACCTACGAGCAGTACTTC
.,TRBV6-5,.,TRBJ1-2,CASSGAVTF,TGTGCCAGCAGTGGAGCAGTCACCTTC
.,TRBV7-2,.,TRBJ2-4,CASTGGAKNIQYF,TGTGCCAGCACTGGGGGGGCCAAAAACATTCAGTACTTC
.,TRBV28,.,TRBJ1-1,CASSLSTREVLNPLNTEAFF,TGTGCCAGCAGTTTATCGACTCGAGAGGTCCTCAATCCTCTGAACACTGAAGCTTTCTTT
TRBD1,TRBV20-1,few,TRBJ2-7,CSATTGGDPYEQYF,TGCAGTGCTACCACAGGGGGAGATCCCTACGAGCAGTACTTC
.,TRBV3-1,few,TRBJ2-5,CASSQDGAGHQETQYF,TGTGCCAGCAGCCAAGATGGGGCGGGCCACCAAGAGACCCAGTACTTC
.,TRBV18,.,TRBJ2-1,CASSLNGRSYNEQFF,TGTGCCAGCTCACTAAACGGCCGCTCCTACAATGAGCAGTTCTTC
.,TRBV12-5,few,TRBJ1-5,CASGLEGLSNQPQHF,TGTGCTAGTGGTTTGGAGGGGCTGTCCAATCAGCCCCAGCATTTT
.,TRBV6-5,few,TRBJ2-1,CASSFGTLVGNEQFF,TGTGCCAGCAGTTTCGGGACATTAGTCGGCAATGAGCAGTTCTTC
.,TRBV24-1,few,TRBJ2-1,CATSDSPRNEQFF,TGTGCCACCAGTGATTCCCCCCGGAATGAGCAGTTCTTC
.,TRBV5-6,.,TRBJ2-2,CASTRFTGELFF,TGTGCCAGCACCCGTTTCACCGGGGAGCTGTTTTTT
TRBD1,TRBV12-3/TRBV12-4,many,TRBJ2-3,CASSQGTVTQYF,TGTGCCAGCAGCCAAGGGACAGTTACGCAGTATTTT
.,TRBV6-1,few,TRBJ1-1,CASRTRGRGRTEAFF,TGTGCCAGCAGGACCCGGGGGAGGGGTAGGACTGAAGCTTTCTTT
TRBD2,TRBV7-9,.,TRBJ2-1,CASSPVGTSNNEQFF,TGTGCCAGCAGCCCCGTAGGGACTAGTAACAATGAGCAGTTCTTC
.,TRBV5-5,few,TRBJ1-4,CASSPRYEKLFF,TGTGCCAGCAGCCCGCGGTATGAAAAACTGTTTTTT
.,TRBV29-1,few,TRBJ2-7,CSVAISDEQYF,TGCAGCGTTGCGATCTCAGACGAGCAGTACTTC
.,TRBV25-1,.,TRBJ1-2,CASSEWDNYGYTF,TGTGCCAGCAGTGAATGGGATAACTATGGCTACACCTTC
TRBD1,TRBV5-1,.,TRBJ1-2,CASSRFRDRDGYTF,TGCGCCAGCAGCCGTTTCAGGGACAGGGATGGCTACACCTTC
TRBD2,TRBV27,.,TRBJ2-1,CASSVSGRAYNEQFF,TGTGCCAGCAGTGTTAGCGGGAGGGCCTACAATGAGCAGTTCTTC
TRBD1,TRBV24-1,once,TRBJ1-3,CATSDTRQGSGNTIYF,TGTGCCACCAGTGACACCAGACAGGGCTCTGGAAACACCATATATTTT
.,TRBV9,few,TRBJ2-1,CASSALGPSSNEQFF,TGTGCCAGCAGCGCTTTAGGACCTAGCTCCAATGAGCAGTTCTTC
TRBD1,TRBV29-1,many,TRBJ2-7,CSGGQGYTYEQYF,TGCAGCGGTGGACAGGGGTATACCTACGAGCAGTACTTC
.,TRBV24-1,many,TRBJ2-1,CATSDLEGSYNEQFF,TGTGCCACCAGTGATTTGGAAGGCTCCTACAATGAGCAGTTCTTC
TRBD1,TRBV12-3/TRBV12-4,many,TRBJ2-1,CASSLALGDRGVYEQFF,TGTGCCAGCAGTTTGGCTCTTGGTGACAGGGGAGTGTATGAGCAGTTCTTC
.,TRBV4-3,.,TRBJ1-2,CASSQETGYGYTF,TGCGCCAGCAGCCAAGAGACAGGCTATGGCTACACCTTC
.,TRBV20-1,.,TRBJ1-1,CSARGQGMNTEAFF,TGCAGTGCTAGAGGGCAGGGGATGAACACTGAAGCTTTCTTT
.,TRBV16,few,TRBJ2-4,CASSQFQGNIQYF,TGTGCCAGCAGCCAATTCCAGGGGAACATTCAGTACTTC
.,TRBV4-1,few,TRBJ2-5,CASSQAGGPETQYF,TGCGCCAGCAGCCAAGCGGGGGGCCCAGAGACCCAGTACTTC
.,TRBV2,few,TRBJ1-3,CASSEKKGPSGNTIYF,TGTGCCAGCAGTGAAAAAAAGGGCCCCTCTGGAAACACCATATATTTT
.,TRBV20-1,.,TRBJ1-1,CSAREWEGSTEAFF,TGCAGTGCTAGAGAGTGGGAAGGGTCCACTGAAGCTTTCTTT
TRBD1,TRBV7-2,.,TRBJ1-1,CASSPRGANTEAFF,TGTGCCAGCAGCCCCAGGGGGGCGAACACTGAAGCTTTCTTT
.,TRBV20-1,few,TRBJ2-2,CSASGLVGGELFF,TGCAGTGCTAGTGGGCTAGTGGGCGGGGAGCTGTTTTTT
TRBD1,TRBV29-1,few,TRBJ1-2,CSSFQGVNYGYTF,TGCAGCTCTTTTCAGGGGGTAAACTATGGCTACACCTTC
.,TRBV20-1,few,TRBJ2-7,CSARGRRQLSTYEQYF,TGCAGTGCTAGGGGGCGCCGCCAACTATCGACCTACGAGCAGTACTTC
TRBD2,TRBV6-1,.,TRBJ2-4,CASHVGASGGKGAKNIQYF,TGTGCCAGCCACGTCGGTGCTAGCGGGGGGAAGGGGGCCAAAAACATTCAGTACTTC
.,TRBV4-3,many,TRBJ2-3,CASSQDSTDTQYF,TGCGCCAGCAGCCAAGATTCCACAGATACGCAGTATTTT